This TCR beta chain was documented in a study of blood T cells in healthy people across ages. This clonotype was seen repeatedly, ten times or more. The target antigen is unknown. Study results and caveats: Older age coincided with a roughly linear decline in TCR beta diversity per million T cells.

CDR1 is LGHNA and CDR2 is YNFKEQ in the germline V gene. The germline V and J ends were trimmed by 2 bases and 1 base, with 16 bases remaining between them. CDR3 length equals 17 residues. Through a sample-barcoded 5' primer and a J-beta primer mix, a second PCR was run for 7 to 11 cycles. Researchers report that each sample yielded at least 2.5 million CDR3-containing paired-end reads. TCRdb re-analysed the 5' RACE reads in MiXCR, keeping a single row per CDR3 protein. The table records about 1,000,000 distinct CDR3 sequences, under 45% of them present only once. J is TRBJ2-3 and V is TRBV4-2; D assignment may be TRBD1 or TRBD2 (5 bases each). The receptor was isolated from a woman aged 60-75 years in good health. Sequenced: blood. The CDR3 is CASSQLGRDGGTDTQYF. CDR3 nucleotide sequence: TGTGCCAGCAGCCAATTAGGACGGGACGGGGGCACAGATACGCAGTATTTT.